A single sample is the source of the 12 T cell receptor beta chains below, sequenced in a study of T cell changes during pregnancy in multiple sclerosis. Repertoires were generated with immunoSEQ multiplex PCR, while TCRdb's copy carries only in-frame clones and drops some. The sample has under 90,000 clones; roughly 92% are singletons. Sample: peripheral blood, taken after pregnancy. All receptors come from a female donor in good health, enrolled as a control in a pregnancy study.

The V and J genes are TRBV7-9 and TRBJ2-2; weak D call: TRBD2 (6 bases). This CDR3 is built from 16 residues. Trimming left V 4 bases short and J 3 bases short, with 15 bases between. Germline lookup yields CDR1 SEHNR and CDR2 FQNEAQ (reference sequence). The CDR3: CASSYPSGPYTGELFF. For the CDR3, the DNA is TGTGCCAGCAGCTACCCGAGCGGGCCATACACCGGGGAGCTGTTTTTT.

Written as DNA, the CDR3 is TGTGCCAGCAGTTTATTGGGACTAGCGGGAGGGGCTCGGGCCGGGGAGCTGTTTTTT. It is translated as CASSLLGLAGGARAGELFF. This chain links TRBV28 with TRBJ2-2; 16 positions match TRBD2. After removal of 1 base from V and 6 bases from J, the junction contained 8 bases not matched to a gene. This CDR3 is built from 19 residues. Germline V gene lookup returns CDR1 MDHEN and CDR2 SYDVKM.

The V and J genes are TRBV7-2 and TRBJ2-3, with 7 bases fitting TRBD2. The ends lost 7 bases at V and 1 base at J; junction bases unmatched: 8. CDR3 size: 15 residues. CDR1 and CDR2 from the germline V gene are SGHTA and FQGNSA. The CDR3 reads CASTLSAGGTDTQYF. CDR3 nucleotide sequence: TGTGCCAGCACCCTATCCGCGGGGGGCACAGATACGCAGTATTTT.

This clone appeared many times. The CDR3 DNA reads TGTGCCAGCAGCCAAGGACTAGCGGGGGGGCCTAGCACAGATACGCAGTATTTT. Translation: CASSQGLAGGPSTDTQYF. This chain uses TRBV4-2 with TRBJ2-3; 14 nucleotides match TRBD2. This CDR3 has 18 residues. Germline V gives CDR1 LGHNA, CDR2 YNFKEQ. V shed 1 base, J shed 0 bases, and the junction held 3 bases outside the gene matches.

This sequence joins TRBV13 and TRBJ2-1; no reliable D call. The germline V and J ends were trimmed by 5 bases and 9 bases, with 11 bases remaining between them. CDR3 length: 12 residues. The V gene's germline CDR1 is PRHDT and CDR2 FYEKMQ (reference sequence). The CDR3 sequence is CASSVKTGEQFF. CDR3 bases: TGTGCCAGCAGCGTAAAGACGGGTGAGCAGTTCTTC.

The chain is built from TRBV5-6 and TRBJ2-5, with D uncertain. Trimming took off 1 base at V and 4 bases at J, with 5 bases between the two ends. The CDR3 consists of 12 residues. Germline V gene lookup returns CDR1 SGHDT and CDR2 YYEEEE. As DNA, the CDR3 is TGTGCCAGCAGCTTGATTCGAGAGACCCAGTACTTC. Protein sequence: CASSLIRETQYF.

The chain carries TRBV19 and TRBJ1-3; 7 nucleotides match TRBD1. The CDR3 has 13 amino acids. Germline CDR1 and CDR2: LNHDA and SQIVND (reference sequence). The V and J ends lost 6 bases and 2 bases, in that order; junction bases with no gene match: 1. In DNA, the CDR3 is TGTGCCAGTAGGCAGGGGGCTGGAAACACCATATATTTT. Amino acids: CASRQGAGNTIYF.

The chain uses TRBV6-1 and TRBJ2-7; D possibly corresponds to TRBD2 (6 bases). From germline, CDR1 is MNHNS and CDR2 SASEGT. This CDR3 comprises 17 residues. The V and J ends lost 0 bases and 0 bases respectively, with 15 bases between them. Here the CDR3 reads CASSEAGTGVSSYEQYF. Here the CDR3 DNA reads TGTGCCAGCAGTGAAGCGGGGACGGGGGTTAGCTCCTACGAGCAGTACTTC.

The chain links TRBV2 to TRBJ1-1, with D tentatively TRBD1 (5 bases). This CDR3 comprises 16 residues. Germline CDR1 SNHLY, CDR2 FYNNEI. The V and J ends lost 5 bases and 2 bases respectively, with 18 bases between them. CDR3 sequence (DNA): TGTGCCAGCAGTCAGCCACAGGAACCCTTAAACACTGAAGCTTTCTTT. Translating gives CASSQPQEPLNTEAFF.

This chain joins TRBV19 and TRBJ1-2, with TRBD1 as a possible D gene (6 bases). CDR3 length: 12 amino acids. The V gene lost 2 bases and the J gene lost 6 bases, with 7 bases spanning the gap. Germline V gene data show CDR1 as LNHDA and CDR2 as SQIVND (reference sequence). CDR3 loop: CASSIQGNGYTF. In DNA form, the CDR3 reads TGTGCCAGTAGTATACAGGGGAATGGCTACACCTTC. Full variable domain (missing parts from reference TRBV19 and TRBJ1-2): DGGITQSPKYLFRKEGQNVTLSCEQNLNHDAMYWYRQDPGQGLRLIYYSQIVNDFQKGDIAEGYSVSREKKESFPLTVTSAQKNPTAFYLCASSIQGNGYTFGSGTRLTVV.

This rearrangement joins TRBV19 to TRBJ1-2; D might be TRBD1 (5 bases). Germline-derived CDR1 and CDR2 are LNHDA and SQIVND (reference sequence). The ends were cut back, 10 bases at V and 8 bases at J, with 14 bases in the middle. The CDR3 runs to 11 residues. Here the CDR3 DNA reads TGTGCCACTCAGGCGGGGGGAGGCTACACCTTC. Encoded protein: CATQAGGGYTF.

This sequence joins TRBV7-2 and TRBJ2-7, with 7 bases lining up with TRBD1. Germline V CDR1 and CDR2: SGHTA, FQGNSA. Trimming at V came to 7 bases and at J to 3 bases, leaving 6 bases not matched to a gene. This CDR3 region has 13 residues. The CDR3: CASTSGTVYEQYF. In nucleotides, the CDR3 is TGTGCCAGCACCTCCGGGACAGTCTACGAGCAGTACTTC.